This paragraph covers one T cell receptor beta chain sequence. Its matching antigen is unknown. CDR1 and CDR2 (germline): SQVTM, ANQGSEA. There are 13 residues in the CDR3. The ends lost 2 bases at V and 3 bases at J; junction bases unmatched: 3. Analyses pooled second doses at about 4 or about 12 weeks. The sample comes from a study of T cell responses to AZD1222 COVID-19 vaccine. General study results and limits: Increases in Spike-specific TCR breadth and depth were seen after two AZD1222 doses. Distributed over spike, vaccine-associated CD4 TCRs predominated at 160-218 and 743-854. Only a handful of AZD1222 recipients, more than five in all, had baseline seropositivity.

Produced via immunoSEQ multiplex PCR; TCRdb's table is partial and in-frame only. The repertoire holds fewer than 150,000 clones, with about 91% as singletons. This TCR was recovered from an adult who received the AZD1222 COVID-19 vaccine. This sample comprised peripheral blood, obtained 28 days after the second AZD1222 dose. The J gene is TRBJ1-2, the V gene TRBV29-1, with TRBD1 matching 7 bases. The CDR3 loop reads CSVEQGVHYGYTF. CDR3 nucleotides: TGCAGCGTTGAACAGGGGGTTCACTATGGCTACACCTTC.